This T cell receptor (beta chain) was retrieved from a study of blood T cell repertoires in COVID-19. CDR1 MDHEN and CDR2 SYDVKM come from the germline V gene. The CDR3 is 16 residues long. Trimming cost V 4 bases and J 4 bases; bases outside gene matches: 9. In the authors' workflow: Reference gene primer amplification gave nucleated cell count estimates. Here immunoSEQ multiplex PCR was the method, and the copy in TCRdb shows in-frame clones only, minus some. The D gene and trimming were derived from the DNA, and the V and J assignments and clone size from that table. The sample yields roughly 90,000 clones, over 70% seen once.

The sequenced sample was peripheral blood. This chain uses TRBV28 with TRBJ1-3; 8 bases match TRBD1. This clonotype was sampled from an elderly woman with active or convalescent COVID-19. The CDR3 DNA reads TGTGCCAGCAGTTCCCCCGCAGGGGGCGCGGGAAACACCATATATTTT. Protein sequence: CASSSPAGGAGNTIYF.